The 11 T cell receptor beta chains in this list originate from one sample, sequenced in a study of persistence of HIV-infected CD4 T cells. Antigen specificity for these receptors is unknown. An overlapping HIV-1 Gag peptide pool stimulated these cells at roughly 0.97 ug/peptide/mL. CD40L-negative CD69-negative CD45RO-high memory CD4+ T cells were sorted as populations depleted of antigen-responding cells. The immunoSEQ assay was version 4, run in survey mode. Generated by immunoSEQ multiplex PCR, the TCRdb table keeps only in-frame clones and is missing some. The sample has 64,000 or so clones; 70% to 75% are singletons. Material: CD4+ T cells sorted from PBMCs after approximately 19-hour stimulation, obtained from a patient who received antiretroviral therapy. These receptors all stem from an adult man with HIV who was CMV-seropositive.

The table lists this clone with a few counts. The chain couples TRBV3-1 (or the pseudogene TRBV3-2) to TRBJ2-3, with 8 bases fitting TRBD2. The CDR3 has 16 amino acids. Germline-derived CDR1 and CDR2 are LGHDT and YNNKEL (reference sequence). V shed 4 bases and J 3 bases; nucleotides not matched to a gene: 9. CDR3 amino acids: CASSLRRGGYTDTQYF. The CDR3 DNA reads as TGTGCCAGCAGCCTCAGACGGGGGGGATATACAGATACGCAGTATTTT.

CDR3 DNA sequence: TGTGCCAGCGGGCACGAGCAGTACTTC. Translated: CASGHEQYF. This chain links TRBV7-9 with TRBJ2-7; no clear D. Trimming stripped 8 bases from V and 5 bases from J, with 4 bases between. Germline V lookup: CDR1 SEHNR, CDR2 FQNEAQ (reference sequence). The CDR3 spans 9 residues.

The genes are TRBV3-1 (or the pseudogene TRBV3-2) and TRBJ2-4; D gene ambiguous. The CDR3 contains 14 residues. V was pared by 3 bases and J by 2 bases, with 8 bases between. Germline assignment: CDR1 LGHDT and CDR2 YNNKEL (reference sequence). Here the CDR3 reads CASSQEGSKNIQYF. The CDR3 nucleotides read TGTGCCAGCAGCCAGGAAGGTTCCAAAAACATTCAGTACTTC.

The table lists this clone with a count of one. The chain joins TRBV5-1 to TRBJ1-4; perhaps TRBD1 as D (5 bases). V shed 7 bases and J shed 8 bases, with 18 bases lying between them. CDR3 size: 14 residues. The V gene's germline CDR1 is SGHRS and CDR2 YFSETQ. CDR3 coding DNA: TGCGCCAGCTCGGGGGGAGGAACCCTCGAAAAACTGTTTTTT. It yields the protein CASSGGGTLEKLFF.

The chain carries TRBV15 and TRBJ1-6; no clear D gene. This CDR3 has 13 residues. Germline values: CDR1 LNHNV, CDR2 YYDKDF (reference sequence). V was trimmed by 0 bases and J by 12 bases, leaving 9 bases between them. This chain's CDR3 is CATSRDGGGPLHF. The CDR3 coding sequence is TGTGCCACCAGCAGAGACGGCGGCGGACCCCTCCACTTT.

This clone is termed medium-sized. V is TRBV5-5 and J is TRBJ2-1, with TRBD2 matching over 7 bases. After removal of 4 bases from V and 7 bases from J, the junction contained 5 bases not matched to a gene. Germline V gene data show CDR1 as SGHKS and CDR2 as YYEKEE (reference sequence). The CDR3 runs to 13 residues. CDR3 DNA sequence: TGTGCCAGCAGCGATCCGGGGGGTAATGAGCAGTTCTTC. Translating gives CASSDPGGNEQFF.

The chain recombines TRBV11-3 with TRBJ2-7; D is unclear. From germline, CDR1 is SGHNT and CDR2 YENEEA. The CDR3 runs to 15 residues. Trimming removed 2 bases from V and 4 bases from J, with 15 bases in between. CDR3 coding DNA: TGTGCCAGCAGCTTAAAAGGATCCCCCGAATACGAGCAGTACTTC. Translation gives CASSLKGSPEYEQYF.

The rearrangement joins TRBV2 to TRBJ2-1; no reliable D call. This CDR3 comprises 13 residues. V lost 6 bases, J lost 10 bases, and 16 bases lay in between. The germline V gene has CDR1 SNHLY and CDR2 FYNNEI. In DNA, the CDR3 is TGTGCCAGCAGCTTGGACCGGTCGCGGGAGCAGTTCTTC. This translates into CASSLDRSREQFF.

The V gene is TRBV9, the J gene TRBJ1-1; possible D gene TRBD1, 6 bases. The CDR3 totals 16 residues. Germline CDR1 is SGDLS and CDR2 is YYNGEE. The V and J ends lost 0 bases and 0 bases respectively, with 12 bases between them. CDR3 DNA sequence: TGTGCCAGCAGCGTAGGCCCTCGACAGGTGAACACTGAAGCTTTCTTT. It specifies CASSVGPRQVNTEAFF.

The V call is TRBV2, the J call TRBJ2-7, with 7 nucleotides matching TRBD1. J lost 1 base, V lost 3 bases, and 6 bases had no gene match. Germline V lookup: CDR1 SNHLY, CDR2 FYNNEI. The CDR3 runs to 15 residues. In nucleotides, the CDR3 is TGTGCCAGCAGTGAGACCCGGACAGGTTCCTACGAGCAGTACTTC. Protein product: CASSETRTGSYEQYF.

This clone was detected a few times. The rearrangement joins TRBV7-9 to TRBJ1-2, with D hard to call. The CDR3 is 15 amino acids. Germline CDR1 is SEHNR and CDR2 is FQNEAQ (reference sequence). The V end lost 5 bases, the J end lost 8 bases, and 21 bases lay between the germline ends. The CDR3 DNA reads TGTGCCAGCAGCAATACACCATCTAATATGTGGGGCTACACCTTC. It is translated as CASSNTPSNMWGYTF. Based on the CDR3 plus reference TRBV7-9 and TRBJ1-2, the full variable domain is DTGVSQNPRHKITKRGQNVTFRCDPISEHNRLYWYRQTLGQGPEFLTYFQNEAQLEKSRLLSDRFSAERPKGSFSTLEIQRTEQGDSAMYLCASSNTPSNMWGYTFGSGTRLTVV.